These T cell receptor beta chains were read from a single sample in a study of T cell responses to AZD1222 COVID-19 vaccine. Sequenced by immunoSEQ multiplex PCR; TCRdb stores in-frame clones only, minus some. The table has 65,000 to 95,000 clones, 70% to 90% seen once; the top ten hold approximately 22%. This sample comprised peripheral blood, obtained on day 0 of AZD1222 vaccination. The receptors were gathered from an adult in good health. CDR3s include the opening cysteine and the closing phenylalanine or tryptophan. D genes are given only for firm matches. The size entry is marked missing in some rows and otherwise reads once, few, many or a size class.

v_call	clone_size	j_call	d_call	cdr3_aa	cdr3_nt
TRBV2	NA	TRBJ2-7	NA	CASNRGGGGEQYF	TGTGCCAGCAACCGAGGGGGGGGTGGCGAGCAGTACTTC
TRBV28	few	TRBJ2-7	TRBD2	CASRPPGLDYEQYF	TGTGCCAGCAGACCACCGGGACTAGACTACGAGCAGTACTTC
TRBV30	NA	TRBJ2-2	NA	CAWTGNTGELFF	TGTGCCTGGACAGGGAACACCGGGGAGCTGTTTTTT
TRBV2	NA	TRBJ2-1	TRBD2	CASSDKGGGSNEQFF	TGTGCCAGCAGTGATAAGGGCGGGGGGAGCAATGAGCAGTTCTTC
TRBV27	NA	TRBJ2-2	TRBD2	CASSSSKLAGLTGELFF	TGTGCCAGCAGTTCGTCAAAACTAGCGGGACTCACCGGGGAGCTGTTTTTT
TRBV6-2/TRBV6-3	NA	TRBJ2-1	TRBD2	CASSYRSSGSYNEQFF	TGTGCCAGCAGTTATCGGTCTAGCGGCTCCTACAATGAGCAGTTCTTC
TRBV2	NA	TRBJ2-5	NA	CASSEFRGRGGETQYF	TGTGCCAGCAGTGAATTCCGAGGCAGGGGTGGGGAGACCCAGTACTTC
TRBV5-1	NA	TRBJ2-5	TRBD2	CASSFSGTETQYF	TGCGCCAGCAGCTTCAGCGGGACGGAGACCCAGTACTTC
TRBV28	NA	TRBJ2-7	NA	CASRSGTHYEQYF	TGTGCCAGCAGATCCGGGACACACTACGAGCAGTACTTC
TRBV12-5	NA	TRBJ2-1	TRBD2	CASGLSSGSIEQFF	TGTGCTAGTGGTTTGTCCAGCGGGAGTATTGAGCAGTTCTTC
TRBV2	once	TRBJ2-5	TRBD2	CASGGRGLAGEYSETQYF	TGTGCCAGCGGGGGCCGGGGACTAGCGGGGGAGTACAGCGAGACCCAGTACTTC
TRBV6-5	medium-sized	TRBJ2-2	NA	CASSPTAGFTGELFF	TGTGCCAGCAGCCCCACCGCAGGGTTCACCGGGGAGCTGTTTTTT
TRBV19	NA	TRBJ1-3	TRBD1	CASSISLGQPSGNTIYF	TGTGCCAGTAGTATCTCCCTGGGACAGCCCTCTGGAAACACCATATATTTT
TRBV15	few	TRBJ2-3	TRBD2	CATSRASGSSTDTQYF	TGTGCCACCAGCCGGGCTAGCGGGAGTAGCACAGATACGCAGTATTTT
TRBV3-1/TRBV3-2	NA	TRBJ2-2	NA	CASSHQVANTGELFF	TGTGCCAGCAGCCATCAGGTAGCCAACACCGGGGAGCTGTTTTTT
TRBV7-9	NA	TRBJ1-1	NA	CASRGFGSGTEAFF	TGTGCCAGCAGGGGTTTCGGGAGTGGGACTGAAGCTTTCTTT
TRBV19	NA	TRBJ2-3	NA	CASSILEGPTDTQYF	TGTGCCAGTAGTATACTGGAGGGACCCACAGATACGCAGTATTTT
TRBV5-1	NA	TRBJ1-1	NA	CASSLVGTLNTEAFF	TGCGCCAGCAGCTTGGTTGGGACTCTGAACACTGAAGCTTTCTTT
TRBV7-2	NA	TRBJ1-1	NA	CASSPRGPEAFF	TGTGCCAGCAGCCCTCGGGGGCCTGAAGCTTTCTTT
TRBV3-1/TRBV3-2	NA	TRBJ1-2	NA	CASSQGTENYGYTF	TGTGCCAGCAGCCAAGGCACAGAGAACTATGGCTACACCTTC
TRBV30	NA	TRBJ2-3	NA	CAWTWGVLGTQYF	TGTGCCTGGACCTGGGGGGTATTGGGTACGCAGTATTTT
TRBV18	NA	TRBJ2-1	TRBD2	CASSPPGGLANNEQFF	TGTGCCAGCTCACCACCAGGGGGACTAGCGAACAATGAGCAGTTCTTC
TRBV11-2	NA	TRBJ1-6	NA	CASSRATQANSPLHF	TGTGCCAGCAGCCGGGCGACCCAGGCTAATTCACCCCTCCACTTT
TRBV18	NA	TRBJ1-6	TRBD1	CASSPLQQGAESPLHF	TGTGCCAGCTCACCACTGCAACAGGGGGCAGAGTCACCCCTCCACTTT
TRBV7-5	NA	TRBJ1-6	NA	CVRSYLQGIPANSPLHF	TGTGTCAGAAGCTACCTACAGGGTATCCCAGCGAATTCACCCCTCCACTTT
TRBV14	NA	TRBJ2-3	TRBD2	CASSGRTSGGADTQYF	TGTGCCAGCAGCGGCCGGACTAGCGGGGGGGCAGATACGCAGTATTTT
TRBV12-3/TRBV12-4	NA	TRBJ1-2	NA	CASSPGVNYGYTF	TGTGCCAGCAGTCCAGGGGTCAACTATGGCTACACCTTC
TRBV27	NA	TRBJ2-7	NA	CASIRGSEQYF	TGTGCCAGTATTCGGGGTTCCGAGCAGTACTTC
TRBV5-4	NA	TRBJ2-3	NA	CASSQTEQGTDTQYF	TGTGCCAGCAGCCAGACCGAACAGGGCACAGATACGCAGTATTTT
TRBV6-6	NA	TRBJ2-5	TRBD2	CASSYVGAGGLETQYF	TGTGCCAGCAGTTACGTCGGGGCGGGAGGGTTGGAGACCCAGTACTTC
TRBV27	NA	TRBJ1-1	NA	CASKGILNTEAFF	TGTGCCAGCAAAGGAATCTTGAACACTGAAGCTTTCTTT
TRBV6-5	once	TRBJ2-3	NA	CASSYSRQRTDTQYF	TGTGCCAGCAGTTACTCGCGACAGCGCACAGATACGCAGTATTTT
TRBV14	NA	TRBJ2-5	TRBD2	CASSPFTSGGRETQYF	TGTGCCAGCAGCCCTTTCACTAGCGGGGGCCGAGAGACCCAGTACTTC
TRBV27	NA	TRBJ2-7	TRBD1	CASSSRGQGAYEQYF	TGTGCCAGCAGTTCACGAGGACAGGGCGCCTACGAGCAGTACTTC
TRBV29-1	once	TRBJ1-2	NA	CSAGRGGANYGYTF	TGCAGCGCTGGTAGGGGGGGAGCTAACTATGGCTACACCTTC
TRBV5-1	NA	TRBJ1-1	NA	CASSPAPGRVDTEAFF	TGCGCCAGCAGCCCGGCCCCAGGAAGGGTGGACACTGAAGCTTTCTTT
TRBV5-4	NA	TRBJ1-3	TRBD1	CASSLKGTGMDTIYF	TGTGCCAGCAGCTTGAAAGGGACAGGGATGGACACCATATATTTT